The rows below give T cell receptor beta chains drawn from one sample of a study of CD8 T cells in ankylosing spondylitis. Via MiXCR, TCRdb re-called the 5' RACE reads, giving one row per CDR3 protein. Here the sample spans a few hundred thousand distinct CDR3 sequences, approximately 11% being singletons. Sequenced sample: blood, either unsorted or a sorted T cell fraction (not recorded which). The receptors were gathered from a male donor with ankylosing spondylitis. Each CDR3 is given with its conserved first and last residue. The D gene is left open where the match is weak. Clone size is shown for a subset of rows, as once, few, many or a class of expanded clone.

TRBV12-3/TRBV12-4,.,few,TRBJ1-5,TGTGCCAGCAGCCCCCCACCGGGACTCTTCATAACTTATAGCAATCAGCCCCAGCATTTT,CASSPPPGLFITYSNQPQHF
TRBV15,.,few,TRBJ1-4,TGTGCCACCAGCAGTTTCGGGACATTTGAAAAACTGTTTTTT,CATSSFGTFEKLFF
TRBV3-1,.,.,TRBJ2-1,TGTGCCAGCAGCCAAGATCTGGGTATGAACAATGAGCAGTTCTTC,CASSQDLGMNNEQFF
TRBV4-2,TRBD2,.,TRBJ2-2,TGTGCCAGCAGCCAAGATACTAGCGGGAGGGCCAGCACCGGGGAGCTGTTTTTT,CASSQDTSGRASTGELFF
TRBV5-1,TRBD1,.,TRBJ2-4,TGCGCCAGCAGATCGACAGGGGCGGACATTCAGTACTTC,CASRSTGADIQYF
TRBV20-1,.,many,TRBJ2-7,TGCAGTGCTAGAGATGGCAGGGCCCCTCTGTACGAGCAGTACTTC,CSARDGRAPLYEQYF
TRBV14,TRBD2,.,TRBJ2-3,TGTGCCAGCAGCCACGGCAAGAGGACTAGCGGGGGATTCGATACGCAGTATTTT,CASSHGKRTSGGFDTQYF
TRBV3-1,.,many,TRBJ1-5,TGTGCCAGCAGCCAAGATGCAGGGGGCAATCAGCCCCAGCATTTT,CASSQDAGGNQPQHF
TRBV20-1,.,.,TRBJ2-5,TGCAGTGCTAGCGTTACAGAGACCCAGTACTTC,CSASVTETQYF
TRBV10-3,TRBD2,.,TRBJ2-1,TGTGCCATCAGCCGGACTAGCGGTGATTATGAGCAGTTCTTC,CAISRTSGDYEQFF
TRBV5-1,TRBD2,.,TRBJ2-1,TGCGCCAGCAGGGTATTAGCGGGATACAATGAGCAGTTCTTC,CASRVLAGYNEQFF
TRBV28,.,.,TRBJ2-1,TGTGCCAGCAGTTTAAGTGGGGCCGCAAGTCTGCAGTTCTTC,CASSLSGAASLQFF
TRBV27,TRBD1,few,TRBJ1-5,TGTGCCAGCAGCCCGGACAGGGGTGAGCAGCCCCAGCATTTT,CASSPDRGEQPQHF
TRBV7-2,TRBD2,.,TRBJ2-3,TGTGCCAGCAGCTATTATAGCGGGAGTAGGTCAGATACGCAGTATTTT,CASSYYSGSRSDTQYF
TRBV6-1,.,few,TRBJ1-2,TGTGCCAGCAGGGAGGGGTGGACAGATGATAACTATGGCTACACCTTC,CASREGWTDDNYGYTF
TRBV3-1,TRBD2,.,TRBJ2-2,TGTGCCAGCAGCATAACTCGGACTAGATACACCGGGGAGCTGTTTTTT,CASSITRTRYTGELFF
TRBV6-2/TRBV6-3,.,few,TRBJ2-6,TGTGCCAGTACCCCCTCTGGGGCCAACGTCCTGACTTTC,CASTPSGANVLTF
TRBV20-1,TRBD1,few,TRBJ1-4,TGCAGTGCAAAAGGGGGGACAGGTGAAAAACTGTTTTTT,CSAKGGTGEKLFF
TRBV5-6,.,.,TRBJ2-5,TGTGCCAGCAGCTTTGGGACCCACCAAGAGACCCAGTACTTC,CASSFGTHQETQYF
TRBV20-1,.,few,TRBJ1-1,TGCAGTGCTAGACGCAGGGGAGACACTGAAGCTTTCTTT,CSARRRGDTEAFF
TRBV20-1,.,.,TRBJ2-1,TGCAGTGCTAGACGGCTCAACAATGAGCAGTTCTTC,CSARRLNNEQFF
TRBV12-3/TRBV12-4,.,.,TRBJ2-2,TGTGCCACCAGAGTGGGGTCGGAGTCCGGGGAGCTGTTTTTT,CATRVGSESGELFF
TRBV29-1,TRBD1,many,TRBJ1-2,TGCAGCGTTTTACAGGGGGCGCAAGTAGGTGGCTACACCTTC,CSVLQGAQVGGYTF
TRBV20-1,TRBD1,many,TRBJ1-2,TGCAGTGCCGATAGGGGGACAGGGGAGGGCTATGGCTACACCTTC,CSADRGTGEGYGYTF
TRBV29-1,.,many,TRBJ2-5,TGCAGCGTTGAAGATCAGGGACCCCAAGAGACCCAGTACTTC,CSVEDQGPQETQYF
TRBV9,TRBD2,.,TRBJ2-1,TGTGCCAGCAGCGTAGAGGTGACTAGCGGATTTTCCTACAATGAGCAGTTCTTC,CASSVEVTSGFSYNEQFF